The 25 T cell receptor beta chains below all came from one sample that was sequenced in a study of T cells after yellow fever vaccination. TCRdb reanalysed the 5' RACE reads using MiXCR and keeps one entry per CDR3 protein. The table shows under 70,000 distinct CDR3 sequences, with around 6.5% occurring only once. The specimen was CD8+ T cells sorted from PBMCs, collected on the day of the first yellow fever vaccination. The receptors originated from a man aged 18 to 29 who received the YFV17D yellow fever vaccine.

The V gene is TRBV7-6, the J gene TRBJ2-1, with 8 bases identical to TRBD1. Trimming took 5 bases from V and 5 from J; bases not matched to a gene: 5. Germline V CDR1 and CDR2: SGHVS, FNYEAQ. The CDR3 is 14 residues long. In DNA form, the CDR3 reads TGTGCCAGCAGCCGGACAGGGAAGAACAATGAGCAGTTCTTC. Translating it yields CASSRTGKNNEQFF.

This clonotype was seen only once. The chain has TRBV6-1 and TRBJ2-7; 10 bases fit TRBD1. J gave up 0 bases and V 4 bases, and 6 bases lay outside the gene matches. CDR1 and CDR2 from the germline V gene are MNHNS and SASEGT. The CDR3 sequence is 16 residues long. CDR3 DNA sequence: TGTGCCAGCAGTGGGACAGGGGGGTTGAGCTCCTACGAGCAGTACGTC. Residues: CASSGTGGLSSYEQYV.

This clonotype was picked up many times. V and J are TRBV4-1 and TRBJ1-5; D is undetermined. V dropped 1 base and J dropped 1 base, with 11 bases sitting between them. Germline-derived CDR1 and CDR2 are MGHRA and YSYEKL. The CDR3 spans 16 residues. In DNA, the CDR3 is TGCGCCAGCAGCCAAGGGATTGGTGGCAGCAATCAGCCCCAGCATTTT. This encodes CASSQGIGGSNQPQHF.

The chain has TRBV7-3 and TRBJ2-2; tentatively, D is TRBD2 (7 bases). V gave up 5 bases and J gave up 2 bases, with 24 bases separating them. The CDR3 has 19 residues. Per germline, CDR1 SGHTA and CDR2 FQGTGA. As DNA, the CDR3 is TGTGCCAGCAGCCCTCTCGGGGCGGGGGCCCTATCTAACACCGGGGAGCTGTTTTTT. Protein product: CASSPLGAGALSNTGELFF. The complete variable domain, with remaining parts taken from reference TRBV7-3 and TRBJ2-2, reads GAGVSQTPSNKVTEKGKYVELRCDPISGHTALYWYRQSLGQGPEFLIYFQGTGAADDSGLPNDRFFAVRPEGSVSTLKIQRTERGDSAVYLCASSPLGAGALSNTGELFFGEGSRLTVL.

This clonotype was counted many times. One junction end does not reproduce the germline sequence, and a read error may be involved. This rearrangement joins TRBV5-1 to TRBJ2-7, with 7 bases aligning to TRBD1. Germline values: CDR1 SGHRS, CDR2 YFSETQ. The CDR3 contains 14 residues. CDR3 in amino acids: CASSLRDSPAEGHF. DNA of the CDR3: TGCGCCAGCAGCTTACGGGACAGCCCCGCAGAGGGGCACTTC.

The chain recombines TRBV6-5 with TRBJ1-5, with no clear D. The V end lost 0 bases, the J end lost 3 bases, and 9 bases lay between the germline ends. Per the germline V gene, CDR1 is MNHEY and CDR2 is SVGAGI. The CDR3 totals 15 residues. The CDR3 sequence is CASSYSKASNQPQHF. In nucleotides, the CDR3 is TGTGCCAGCAGTTACTCGAAGGCTTCCAATCAGCCCCAGCATTTT.

This clonotype was detected ten times or more. Mismatch with germline at one junction end may stem from a read error. This chain joins TRBV10-1 and TRBJ2-1; D is possibly TRBD2 (5 bases). This CDR3 spans 11 amino acids. The germline V gene has CDR1 WNHNN and CDR2 SYGVQD (reference sequence). For the CDR3, the DNA is TGCGCCAGCAATGAGGGTATCCTTTGGTTCTTC. Translated, it gives CASNEGILWFF.

This chain connects TRBV20-1 to TRBJ2-6; D is undetermined. V lost 4 bases and J lost 0, with 10 bases in between. CDR3 length equals 15 residues. The germline V gene encodes CDR1 DFQATT and CDR2 SNEGSKA (reference sequence). CDR3 nucleotide sequence: TGCAGTGCTACGGACGTAAGCTCTGGGGCCAACGTCCTGACTTTC. This sequence encodes CSATDVSSGANVLTF.

In its sample, this clonotype was seen many times. This chain connects TRBV11-2 to TRBJ1-1, with 7 bases identical to TRBD1. CDR3 size: 14 residues. Germline trimming cut 1 base from V and 1 base from J; bases unmatched to any gene: 0. Germline lookup yields CDR1 SGHAT and CDR2 FQNNGV. This CDR3 reads CASSLGQGNTEAFF. CDR3 coding DNA: TGTGCCAGCAGCTTAGGACAGGGGAACACTGAAGCTTTCTTT.

This clonotype turned up a few times. The rearrangement links TRBV30 to TRBJ2-3; TRBD2 might be the D (6 bases). The germline V gene has CDR1 GTSNPN and CDR2 SVGIG (reference sequence). The CDR3 covers 14 residues. The V and J ends lost 0 bases and 2 bases respectively, with 9 bases between them. In nucleotides, the CDR3 is TGTGCCTGGAGTGTGGCGGGAATCACAGATACGCAGTATTTT. Protein product: CAWSVAGITDTQYF.

About this clonotype: This sequence may be a read error, since a much larger clone differs from it by one base. The chain combines TRBV13 with TRBJ2-1; no clear D gene. This CDR3 region has 11 residues. V shed 2 bases and J shed 6 bases, with 2 bases lying between them. Germline V gene sequence: CDR1 PRHDT, CDR2 FYEKMQ (reference sequence). The CDR3 reads CASSLTNEQFF. DNA of the CDR3: TGTGCCAGCAGCTTAACCAATGAGCAGTTCTTC.

This clonotype was found many times. J is TRBJ2-6 and V is TRBV4-3; possible D gene TRBD2, 5 bases. CDR1 and CDR2 (germline): LGHNA, YSLEER. There are 16 residues in the CDR3. Trimming took 3 bases from V and 2 from J, leaving 11 bases between them. CDR3 region: CASSQVSGTGANVLTF. For the CDR3, the DNA is TGCGCCAGCAGCCAGGTGTCCGGGACTGGGGCCAACGTCCTGACTTTC.

As DNA, the CDR3 is TGTGCCAGCAGCACCTCGGGACACATAAACACCGGGGAGCTGTTTTTT. Translating it yields CASSTSGHINTGELFF. J is TRBJ2-2 and V is TRBV14, with D possibly being TRBD1 (6 bases). Per germline, CDR1 SGHDN and CDR2 FVKESK. CDR3 length: 16 residues. V was trimmed by 5 bases and J by 2 bases, leaving 15 bases between them.

This clonotype has more than one count but fewer than ten. V gene TRBV5-1 combines with J gene TRBJ2-7, with D tentatively TRBD1 or TRBD2 (6 bases each). V shed 4 bases and J shed 3 bases, with 17 bases lying between them. Germline CDR1 SGHRS, CDR2 YFSETQ. The CDR3 covers 15 residues. CDR3 in amino acids: CASSLGGGDYYEQYF. The CDR3 DNA sequence: TGCGCCAGCAGCCTTGGAGGGGGTGATTACTACGAGCAGTACTTC.

This clonotype has a handful of counts. The chain is built from TRBV6-5 and TRBJ2-3; possible D gene TRBD1, 6 bases. V gave up 4 bases and J gave up 2 bases, with 13 bases separating them. This CDR3 is built from 15 residues. Germline CDR1 MNHEY, CDR2 SVGAGI. The CDR3 region is CASSSSGATTDTQYF. CDR3 coding DNA: TGTGCCAGCAGTTCCTCAGGGGCAACCACAGATACGCAGTATTTT.

This clonotype was observed many times. The V call is TRBV11-2, the J call TRBJ2-2, with D tentatively TRBD2 (5 bases). This CDR3 spans 18 amino acids. Germline-derived CDR1 and CDR2 are SGHAT and FQNNGV. V was pared by 5 bases and J by 3 bases, with 22 bases between. CDR3 loop: CASSLLGLPHVYTGELFF. The CDR3 DNA reads as TGTGCCAGCAGCCTACTAGGGCTCCCCCACGTTTACACCGGGGAGCTGTTTTTT.

The table lists this clonotype with many counts. This rearrangement joins TRBV7-9 to TRBJ2-7; D might be TRBD1 (5 bases). The ends were cut back, 4 bases at V and 1 base at J, with 8 bases in the middle. The CDR3 consists of 13 residues. CDR1 SEHNR and CDR2 FQNEAQ come from the germline V gene (reference sequence). The CDR3 nucleotides read TGTGCCAGCAGCTCAGGGTTATCCTACGAGCAGTACTTC. Its translation: CASSSGLSYEQYF. Based on the CDR3 plus reference TRBV7-9 and TRBJ2-7, the full variable domain is DTGVSQNPRHKITKRGQNVTFRCDPISEHNRLYWYRQTLGQGPEFLTYFQNEAQLEKSRLLSDRFSAERPKGSFSTLEIQRTEQGDSAMYLCASSSGLSYEQYFGPGTRLTVT.

In its sample, this clonotype was seen many times. The chain employs TRBV6-1 and TRBJ2-7; the D is unclear. Germline V gene data show CDR1 as MNHNS and CDR2 as SASEGT. This CDR3 is built from 13 residues. V shed 2 bases and J shed 2 bases, with 7 bases lying between them. The CDR3 nucleotides are TGTGCCAGCAGTGAATGGGCAGCCTACGAGCAGTACGTC. It specifies CASSEWAAYEQYV.

This clonotype has only a few counts. The rearrangement links TRBV7-2 to TRBJ2-7; D possibly uses TRBD1 or TRBD2 (5 bases each). This CDR3 comprises 13 residues. Trimming removed 4 bases at V and 2 bases at J, with 9 bases between. Germline loops: CDR1 SGHTA, CDR2 FQGNSA. CDR3: CASSSGPTYEQYF. DNA for the CDR3: TGTGCCAGCAGCTCGGGACCGACCTACGAGCAGTACTTC.

This clonotype was counted between two and nine times. The chain recombines TRBV6-2 or TRBV6-3 with TRBJ2-2; TRBD2 matches 11 bases. V was pared by 2 bases and J by 3 bases, with 5 bases of the junction left unmatched. Germline assignment: CDR1 MNHEY and CDR2 SVGEGT. This CDR3 comprises 17 residues. This chain's CDR3 is CASSYTTSGGDTGELFF. In nucleotides, the CDR3 is TGTGCCAGCAGTTACACTACTAGCGGGGGCGACACCGGGGAGCTGTTTTTT.

Only a few counts were recorded for this clonotype. V gene TRBV3-1 combines with J gene TRBJ2-7; the D call may be TRBD1 or TRBD2 (5 bases each). Trimming removed 3 bases from V and 8 bases from J, with 23 bases in between. The germline V gene has CDR1 LGHDT and CDR2 YNNKEL (reference sequence). CDR3 length: 16 residues. The CDR3 sequence is CASSHGTASPSTKQYF. CDR3 DNA sequence: TGTGCCAGCAGCCACGGGACCGCTTCCCCCTCTACGAAGCAGTACTTC.

This clonotype was recorded at least ten times. The CDR3 bases are TGTGCCAGCAGTTACTCGGGACAGCTCTATAATTCACCCCTCCACTTT. Translation: CASSYSGQLYNSPLHF. V gene TRBV6-5 combines with J gene TRBJ1-6, with 7 positions matching TRBD1. Per germline, CDR1 MNHEY and CDR2 SVGAGI. The V and J ends lost 0 bases and 3 bases, in that order; junction bases with no gene match: 2. The CDR3 runs 16 residues.

This clonotype was picked up a small number of times. This chain uses TRBV7-6 with TRBJ1-3; a weak D match, TRBD1 (6 bases). Trimming removed 5 bases at V and 4 bases at J, with 12 bases between. This CDR3 comprises 14 residues. Germline V gives CDR1 SGHVS, CDR2 FNYEAQ. The DNA of the CDR3 is TGTGCCAGCAGCCTTGGGGGGGCCGGAAACACCATATATTTT. Amino acid sequence: CASSLGGAGNTIYF.

This clonotype was seen a handful of times. The chain couples TRBV7-9 to TRBJ2-4; the match to TRBD1 covers 12 bases. The length of the CDR3 is 17 residues. CDR1 and CDR2 from the germline V gene are SEHNR and FQNEAQ (reference sequence). V was clipped by 5 bases and J by 0 bases; unmatched bases: 5. CDR3 in DNA: TGTGCCAGCAGCCCCGGGACAGGGGGCGAAGCCAAAAACATTCAGTACTTC. Encoded protein: CASSPGTGGEAKNIQYF.

In its sample, this clonotype was seen many times. V usage is TRBV15 and J usage is TRBJ1-2; no definite D call. CDR3 length equals 17 residues. Trimming removed 0 bases from V and 1 base from J, with 15 bases in between. Germline V gives CDR1 LNHNV, CDR2 YYDKDF (reference sequence). This CDR3 is CATSRDFGSVFNYGYTF. As DNA, the CDR3 is TGTGCCACCAGCAGAGATTTCGGGTCTGTCTTTAACTATGGCTACACCTTC.